The 17 T cell receptor beta chains reported below all come from one sample, sequenced in a study of cytomegalovirus exposure and HLA in healthy donors. PCR involved 60 Vbeta and 13 Jbeta primers. Clones were read by immunoSEQ multiplex PCR, and TCRdb kept only the in-frame ones, dropping some. The sample includes 150,000 to 200,000 clones, approximately 80% seen only once; the top ten take over 4.5%. The source material was PBMCs. The source of these receptors is a woman aged 18-29 years in good health and CMV-seropositive.

V and J are TRBV7-2 and TRBJ1-4, with 7 bases lining up with TRBD1. The CDR3 has 16 amino acids. The germline CDR1 and CDR2 sequences are SGHTA and FQGNSA. The ends lost 1 base at V and 5 bases at J; junction bases unmatched: 7. DNA for the CDR3: TGTGCCAGCAGCTTAGGTCCGACAGGGCCGAATGAAAAACTGTTTTTT. As protein: CASSLGPTGPNEKLFF.

The chain joins TRBV6-5 to TRBJ2-7; D might be TRBD2 (6 bases). This CDR3 comprises 16 residues. V was pared by 0 bases and J by 2 bases, with 14 bases between. CDR1 is MNHEY, CDR2 SVGAGI, per germline. CDR3 sequence reads: CASSYSRTGEAYEQYF. DNA for the CDR3: TGTGCCAGCAGTTACTCGAGGACGGGGGAGGCCTACGAGCAGTACTTC.

This chain uses TRBV5-7 with TRBJ1-5, with 7 bases that match TRBD1. TRBV5-7 is labeled an ORF, and its function is uncertain. The CDR3 is 15 amino acids. The V segment lost 0 bases and the J segment 1 base; nucleotides outside the gene matches: 1. The CDR3 spells CASSLGTGSNQPQHF. CDR3 bases: TGTGCCAGCAGCTTGGGGACAGGAAGCAATCAGCCCCAGCATTTT.

This clone showed up just once. This chain joins TRBV7-8 and TRBJ2-2, with 8 bases fitting TRBD2. Germline CDR1 and CDR2: SGHVS and FQNEAQ. Trimming at V came to 5 bases and at J to 6 bases, leaving 5 bases not matched to a gene. The CDR3 runs 14 residues. CDR3 bases: TGTGCCAGCAGCCGCCCGGGGGGGCCCGGGGAGCTGTTTTTT. It codes for CASSRPGGPGELFF.

The CDR3 here is CASSQGWAGTEAFF. The CDR3 region has the DNA TGCGCCAGCAGCCAAGGGTGGGCAGGAACTGAAGCTTTCTTT. The chain is built from TRBV4-1 and TRBJ1-1; D is ambiguous. Germline CDR1 MGHRA, CDR2 YSYEKL. The CDR3 covers 14 residues. Deletions cut 1 base from V and 5 bases from J, with 11 bases between.

This clone appeared a single time. The V call is TRBV18, the J call TRBJ2-6, with 7 bases matching TRBD2. The J segment lost 0 bases and the V segment lost 4 bases, leaving 3 bases of the junction unmatched. Germline lookup yields CDR1 KGHSH and CDR2 LQKENI. The length of the CDR3 is 16 residues. CDR3 amino acids: CASSLRTSSGANVLTF. The CDR3 DNA sequence: TGTGCCAGCTCACTGCGGACTAGCTCTGGGGCCAACGTCCTGACTTTC. The variable domain in full, with the rest retrieved from reference TRBV18 and TRBJ2-6, is NAGVMQNPRHLVRRRGQEARLRCSPMKGHSHVYWYRQLPEEGLKFMVYLQKENIIDESGMPKERFSAEFPKEGPSILRIQQVVRGDSAAYFCASSLRTSSGANVLTFGAGSRLTVL.

This sequence joins TRBV19 and TRBJ1-5; 7 bases map to TRBD1. Germline lookup yields CDR1 LNHDA and CDR2 SQIVND (reference sequence). This CDR3 has 15 amino acids. With 3 bases clipped from V and 2 bases from J, the junction kept 4 bases outside the gene matches. In nucleotides, the CDR3 is TGTGCCAGTAGTATTTCCAGGGGGGGCAATCAGCCCCAGCATTTT. Translation gives CASSISRGGNQPQHF. Full variable domain (remainder filled in from reference TRBV19 and TRBJ1-5): DGGITQSPKYLFRKEGQNVTLSCEQNLNHDAMYWYRQDPGQGLRLIYYSQIVNDFQKGDIAEGYSVSREKKESFPLTVTSAQKNPTAFYLCASSISRGGNQPQHFGDGTRLSIL.

The V and J genes are TRBV6-5 and TRBJ1-1; D gene unclear. Germline V CDR1 and CDR2: MNHEY, SVGAGI. There are 13 residues in the CDR3. V lost 7 bases, J lost 10 bases, and 19 bases lay in between. CDR3 region: CASKESGALLAFF. The CDR3, as DNA: TGTGCCAGCAAGGAGAGTGGAGCTCTCCTAGCTTTCTTT.

The J gene is TRBJ2-5, the V gene TRBV5-1; 14 bases fit TRBD2. V dropped 4 bases and J dropped 4; count of bases not matched to a gene: 6. The CDR3 totals 16 residues. Looked up from germline, CDR1 is SGHRS and CDR2 is YFSETQ. DNA of the CDR3: TGCGCCAGCAGCCGGGGACTAGCGGGAGAACTAGAGACCCAGTACTTC. Translation: CASSRGLAGELETQYF.

The genes are TRBV7-2 and TRBJ1-3; D is uncertain. Germline V CDR1 and CDR2: SGHTA, FQGNSA. This CDR3 has 13 residues. The V gene lost 6 bases and the J gene lost 7 bases, with 13 bases spanning the gap. Written as DNA, the CDR3 is TGTGCCAGCAGAGGACTGGGGAGTAACACCATATATTTT. Protein product: CASRGLGSNTIYF.

V gene TRBV5-1 combines with J gene TRBJ2-1; 7 positions match TRBD2. The CDR3 is made up of 15 amino acids. CDR1 is SGHRS, CDR2 YFSETQ, per germline. Trimming removed 2 bases from V and 2 bases from J; junction bases left unmatched: 4. DNA for the CDR3: TGCGCCAGCAGCTTCGCTAGCGGAACCTACAATGAGCAGTTCTTC. Its translation is CASSFASGTYNEQFF. Drawing the rest from reference TRBV5-1 and TRBJ2-1, the complete variable domain is KAGVTQTPRYLIKTRGQQVTLSCSPISGHRSVSWYQQTPGQGLQFLFEYFSETQRNKGNFPGRFSGRQFSNSRSEMNVSTLELGDSALYLCASSFASGTYNEQFFGPGTRLTVL.

The chain carries TRBV7-9 and TRBJ1-2; 8 bases align to TRBD1. V was pared by 4 bases and J by 6 bases, with 16 bases of the junction left unmatched. Germline CDR1 reads SEHNR; CDR2 reads FQNEAQ (reference sequence). The CDR3 covers 17 residues. The CDR3 loop is CASSSLDVQGVENGYTF. Written as DNA, the CDR3 is TGTGCCAGCAGCTCCTTGGACGTACAGGGGGTAGAAAATGGCTACACCTTC.

CDR3 nucleotide sequence: TGTGCCAGCAGCCGAACCAGCGGCACCGGGGAGCTGTTTTTT. This gives the protein CASSRTSGTGELFF. The rearrangement joins TRBV7-2 to TRBJ2-2, with D possibly TRBD2 on 5 matching bases. The CDR3 is 14 amino acids. V shed 5 bases and J shed 4 bases, with 11 bases lying between them. Looked up from germline, CDR1 is SGHTA and CDR2 is FQGNSA.

The chain recombines TRBV30 with TRBJ2-3; the match to TRBD2 covers 12 bases. CDR3 size: 15 residues. The germline gives CDR1 GTSNPN, CDR2 SVGIG (reference sequence). The trim removed 2 bases at V and 7 bases at J, leaving 7 bases unmatched. CDR3 DNA sequence: TGTGCCTGGAGTCGCCTAGCGGGGGGGGTGAATACGCAGTATTTT. This gives the protein CAWSRLAGGVNTQYF.

The rearrangement links TRBV14 to TRBJ2-2; D call uncertain. Per germline, CDR1 SGHDN and CDR2 FVKESK. Trimming took off 4 bases at V and 0 bases at J, with 6 bases between the two ends. The CDR3 length is 14 residues. This CDR3 is CASSRTANTGELFF. In DNA form, the CDR3 reads TGTGCCAGCAGCCGTACAGCGAACACCGGGGAGCTGTTTTTT.

The chain couples TRBV29-1 to TRBJ1-4, with a possible D match to TRBD1 (5 bases). This CDR3 contains 15 residues. With 4 bases removed from V and 0 bases from J, the gap between germline ends came to 12 bases. CDR1 and CDR2 from the germline V gene are SQVTM and ANQGSEA. Here the CDR3 DNA reads TGCAGCGTTGGGGCAGGGATCGCAACTAATGAAAAACTGTTTTTT. Translation gives CSVGAGIATNEKLFF.

This chain uses TRBV5-1 with TRBJ2-3; 14 nucleotides line up with TRBD2. This CDR3 region has 16 residues. Trimming at V came to 3 bases and at J to 7 bases, leaving 7 bases not matched to a gene. Germline CDR1 SGHRS, CDR2 YFSETQ. The CDR3 bases are TGCGCCAGCAGCTCGTCTGGACTAGCGGGGGGATATACGCAGTATTTT. Amino acid sequence: CASSSSGLAGGYTQYF.